The 16 T cell receptor beta chains given below trace back to one sample, sequenced in a study of human T cells and chemical hapten exposure. Time point here: patch test 1, 2 weeks after DPC sensitization. Noted treatment: therapeutic diphenylcyclopropenone sensitization with weekly scalp DPC. TCRdb reprocessed the RACE reads with MiXCR, giving one entry per CDR3 protein. Seen here are roughly 160,000 distinct CDR3 sequences, roughly 15% observed once, and the top ten hold about 1.7%. Sequencing was performed on whole blood, taken in connection with sensitization to the hapten diphenylcyclopropenone (DPC). All receptors come from a woman aged 25 to 45 with alopecia areata. Some clones in this sample may be carry-over from other donors' samples.

The V gene is TRBV28, the J gene TRBJ2-1, with D hard to call. Germline V gene lookup returns CDR1 MDHEN and CDR2 SYDVKM. The CDR3 loop spans 15 amino acids. Trimming removed 6 bases from V and 2 bases from J, with 14 bases in between. Here the CDR3 DNA reads TGTGCCAGCAGCTTCACGGCAGCCACCTACAATGAGCAGTTCTTC. It is translated as CASSFTAATYNEQFF.

This clonotype showed up many times. The chain recombines TRBV29-1 with TRBJ1-5; TRBD1 might be the D (5 bases). From germline, CDR1 is SQVTM and CDR2 ANQGSEA. Trimming shortened V by 5 bases and J by 4 bases, and 9 bases separated the two germline ends. The CDR3 extends over 12 amino acids. The CDR3 region has the DNA TGCAGCGTTTCAGGGCAAAATCAGCCCCAGCATTTT. This encodes CSVSGQNQPQHF. The variable domain in full, completed from reference TRBV29-1 and TRBJ1-5, reads SAVISQKPSRDICQRGTSLTIQCQVDSQVTMMFWYRQQPGQSLTLIATANQGSEATYESGFVIDKFPISRPNLTFSTLTVSNMSPEDSSIYLCSVSGQNQPQHFGDGTRLSIL.

The rearrangement links TRBV10-3 to TRBJ1-2; 11 nucleotides agree with TRBD1. The CDR3 runs to 15 residues. The germline V gene encodes CDR1 ENHRY and CDR2 SYGVKD. V gave up 6 bases and J gave up 3 bases; unmatched junction bases: 6. CDR3 nucleotide sequence: TGTGCCATCAGGCCCGGGACAGGGGGACACTATGGCTACACCTTC. It is translated as CAIRPGTGGHYGYTF.

The chain combines TRBV29-1 with TRBJ1-1; TRBD1 matches 8 bases. CDR1 is SQVTM and CDR2 is ANQGSEA in the germline V gene. The CDR3 sequence is 16 residues long. Trimming cost V 3 bases and J 0 bases; bases outside gene matches: 9. The CDR3 sequence: CSVDPTGGTMNTEAFF. CDR3 DNA sequence: TGCAGCGTTGATCCTACAGGGGGGACGATGAACACTGAAGCTTTCTTT.

The chain employs TRBV18 and TRBJ2-7; D is perhaps TRBD1 or TRBD2 (6 bases each). The CDR3 spans 15 residues. CDR1 is KGHSH, CDR2 LQKENI, per germline. With 0 bases removed from V and 5 bases from J, the gap between germline ends came to 14 bases. CDR3 sequence reads: CASSPPGRGGHEQYF. The DNA of the CDR3 is TGTGCCAGCTCACCACCGGGCAGGGGAGGCCACGAGCAGTACTTC. The full variable domain, its missing parts supplied by reference TRBV18 and TRBJ2-7, is NAGVMQNPRHLVRRRGQEARLRCSPMKGHSHVYWYRQLPEEGLKFMVYLQKENIIDESGMPKERFSAEFPKEGPSILRIQQVVRGDSAAYFCASSPPGRGGHEQYFGPGTRLTVT.

The chain couples TRBV9 to TRBJ2-1, with 10 bases that match TRBD2. The CDR3 is 14 residues long. The germline CDR1 and CDR2 sequences are SGDLS and YYNGEE. V gave up 4 bases and J gave up 8 bases; unmatched junction bases: 6. This chain's CDR3 is CASSQRGGRDEQFF. CDR3 DNA sequence: TGTGCCAGCAGCCAGCGGGGGGGCAGGGATGAGCAGTTCTTC.

The V gene is TRBV9, the J gene TRBJ1-1; no clear D gene. CDR1 SGDLS and CDR2 YYNGEE come from the germline V gene. This CDR3 comprises 14 residues. V dropped 0 bases and J dropped 9 bases, with 15 bases sitting between them. CDR3 sequence (DNA): TGTGCCAGCAGCGTAGGATGGGGAACAGCACAAGCTTTCTTT. It specifies CASSVGWGTAQAFF.

This chain links TRBV5-1 with TRBJ2-3; TRBD1 might be the D (6 bases). The length of the CDR3 is 15 residues. CDR1 and CDR2 (germline): SGHRS, YFSETQ. Between the trimmed V and J ends, which lost 2 bases and 6 bases, there was a span of 16 bases. This CDR3 is CASSLSGAPGDTQYF. CDR3 sequence (DNA): TGCGCCAGCAGCTTATCAGGGGCACCTGGCGATACGCAGTATTTT.

The chain carries TRBV6-5 and TRBJ1-2; tentatively, D is TRBD1 (5 bases). The germline V gene has CDR1 MNHEY and CDR2 SVGAGI. This CDR3 comprises 14 residues. Deletions cut 2 bases from V and 8 bases from J, with 15 bases between. The CDR3, as DNA: TGTGCCAGCAGTTACATCGCAGGGAAGGACGGCTACACCTTC. Translated: CASSYIAGKDGYTF.

This clonotype has only a few counts. This chain links TRBV5-5 with TRBJ1-3, with D unresolved. Trimming removed 4 bases at V and 0 bases at J, with 14 bases between. This CDR3 region has 16 residues. The germline V gene has CDR1 SGHKS and CDR2 YYEKEE (reference sequence). The CDR3: CASSLRGGSSGNTIYF. CDR3 DNA sequence: TGTGCCAGCAGCCTCCGAGGTGGGAGCTCTGGAAACACCATATATTTT. Filled out from reference TRBV5-5 and TRBJ1-3, the complete variable domain reads DAGVTQSPTHLIKTRGQQVTLRCSPISGHKSVSWYQQVLGQGPQFIFQYYEKEERGRGNFPDRFSARQFPNYSSELNVNALLLGDSALYLCASSLRGGSSGNTIYFGEGSWLTVV.

The chain couples TRBV6-2 or TRBV6-3 to TRBJ1-2, with D possibly TRBD1 on 5 matching bases. The germline V gene has CDR1 MNHEY and CDR2 SVGEGT. The CDR3 is 13 amino acids. V dropped 5 bases and J dropped 4 bases, with 11 bases sitting between them. CDR3 sequence reads: CASSQGASYGYTF. CDR3 DNA: TGTGCCAGCAGTCAGGGAGCGAGCTATGGCTACACCTTC.

The sample holds many counts of this clonotype. The chain is built from TRBV14 and TRBJ2-7, with D tentatively TRBD2 (6 bases). Trimming shortened V by 4 bases and J by 2 bases, and 15 bases separated the two germline ends. CDR1 SGHDN and CDR2 FVKESK come from the germline V gene. The CDR3 totals 15 residues. CDR3 sequence reads: CASSPRSGYTYEQYF. The CDR3 region has the DNA TGTGCCAGCAGCCCACGGAGCGGGTATACCTACGAGCAGTACTTC.

This clonotype was counted a few times. The rearrangement links TRBV7-8 to TRBJ2-1; either TRBD1 or TRBD2 may supply D (5 bases each). The CDR3 contains 15 residues. Germline V CDR1 and CDR2: SGHVS, FQNEAQ. Trimming took 5 bases from V and 6 from J, leaving 17 bases between them. Here the CDR3 DNA reads TGTGCCAGCAGCCCCGGGGCCACGCAAGGCAATGAGCAGTTCTTC. Protein: CASSPGATQGNEQFF.

This clonotype was recorded many times. J is TRBJ2-7 and V is TRBV7-9; D is possibly TRBD1 (6 bases). With 5 bases removed from V and 2 bases from J, the gap between germline ends came to 13 bases. This CDR3 contains 14 residues. From germline, CDR1 is SEHNR and CDR2 FQNEAQ (reference sequence). The CDR3 region is CASSAFGTTYEQYF. CDR3 DNA: TGTGCCAGCAGCGCATTCGGGACAACCTACGAGCAGTACTTC.

The table lists this clonotype with a few counts. This chain links TRBV10-3 with TRBJ1-3; tentatively, D is TRBD1 (6 bases). V lost 6 bases to trimming and J lost 0 bases, with 9 bases between them. The CDR3 is made up of 14 amino acids. The germline CDR1 and CDR2 sequences are ENHRY and SYGVKD. The CDR3 here is CAIRGGSSGNTIYF. The CDR3 DNA is TGTGCCATCAGAGGGGGTAGCTCTGGAAACACCATATATTTT.

A word on this clonotype: The junction departs from the called germline gene at one end, perhaps through a read error. This chain connects TRBV12-5 to TRBJ2-5; D possibly corresponds to TRBD1 (5 bases). Germline CDR1 and CDR2: LGHNT and FRNRAP. The CDR3 spans 8 residues. DNA of the CDR3: TGTGCTAGGCAGGGTGGTAGCTTC. Protein product: CARQGGSF.